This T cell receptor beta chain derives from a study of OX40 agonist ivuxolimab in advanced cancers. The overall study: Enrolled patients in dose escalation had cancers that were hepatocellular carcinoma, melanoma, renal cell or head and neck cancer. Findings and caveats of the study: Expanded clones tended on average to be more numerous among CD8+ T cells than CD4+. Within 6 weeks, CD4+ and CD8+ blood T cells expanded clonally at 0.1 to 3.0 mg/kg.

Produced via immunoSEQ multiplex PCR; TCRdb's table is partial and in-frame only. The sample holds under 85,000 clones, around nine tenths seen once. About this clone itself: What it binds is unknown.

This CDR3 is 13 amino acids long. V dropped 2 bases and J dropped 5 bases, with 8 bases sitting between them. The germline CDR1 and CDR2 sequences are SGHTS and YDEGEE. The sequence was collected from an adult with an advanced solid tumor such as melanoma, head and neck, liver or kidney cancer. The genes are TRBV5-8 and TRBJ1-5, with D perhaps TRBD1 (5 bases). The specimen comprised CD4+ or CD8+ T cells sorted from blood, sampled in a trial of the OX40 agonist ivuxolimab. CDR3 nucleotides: TGTGCCAGCAGCTTCAGGGTGGATCAGCCCCAGCATTTT. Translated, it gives CASSFRVDQPQHF.